This TCR beta chain comes out of a study of T cells expressing NK-cell markers. Study-wide background: Seropositivity for HCMV was found in most of the eight sequenced donors, with one seronegative.

TCRdb re-called the 5' RACE reads and catalogs CDR3 proteins one per entry, DNA excluded. Reported are some 460,000 distinct CDR3 sequences; the ten largest clones contain more than 1.4%. This CDR3 contains 17 residues. Germline V gene data show CDR1 as SGHAT and CDR2 as FQNNGV. The rearrangement joins TRBV11-2 to TRBJ2-2; as DNA is missing, the TRBD2 call by TCRdb cannot be tested. The TCR comes from a woman in her forties or fifties in good health. The sequenced sample was blood T cells: a sorted CD56 or NKG2C T cell subset, CD4+ or CD8+ T cells, or bulk PBMC T cells (not recorded which). The CDR3: CASSLVIAASLRGELFF.